Listed here are 30 T cell receptor beta chains from one sample, sequenced in a study of blood T cells in healthy people across ages. A second PCR of roughly 7 to 11 cycles used a sample-barcoded 5' primer and a J-beta primer mix. One entry per CDR3 protein, called by TCRdb with MiXCR from the 5' RACE reads. The data contain more than 900,000 distinct CDR3 sequences, around 27% of them singletons. These data were also filed under a second study, of T cells of mothers and their children.

The specimen was blood. These TCRs come from a girl between 2 and 10 years old in good health.

This clonotype showed up just a few times. The V call is TRBV5-1, the J call TRBJ2-5; 7 bases line up with TRBD2. The better agreement between TRBJ2-1 and the DNA end casts doubt on the J call. Germline lookup yields CDR1 SGHRS and CDR2 YFSETQ. This CDR3 is 15 amino acids long. The CDR3 spells CASSIGLVVTNEQFF. The CDR3 bases are TGCGCCAGCAGCATTGGACTAGTCGTTACCAATGAGCAGTTCTTC.

This chain connects TRBV7-2 to TRBJ1-2; D remains ambiguous. The CDR3 is made up of 14 amino acids. V lost 1 base and J 7 bases, leaving 13 bases between the germline ends. Germline CDR1 is SGHTA and CDR2 is FQGNSA. CDR3: CASSLGNESPGYTF. The CDR3 DNA follows: TGTGCCAGCAGCTTAGGGAACGAATCTCCTGGCTACACCTTC.

The CDR3 is CSARTTIWPNTGELFF. The CDR3 DNA reads as TGCAGTGCTAGAACCACCATTTGGCCGAACACCGGGGAGCTGTTTTTT. The J gene is TRBJ2-2, the V gene TRBV20-1; D is undetermined. CDR1 DFQATT and CDR2 SNEGSKA come from the germline V gene (reference sequence). This CDR3 region has 16 residues. Trimming left V 2 bases short and J 0 bases short, with 13 bases between.

The genes are TRBV29-1 and TRBJ2-7; 12 nucleotides agree with TRBD2. The ends lost 6 bases at V and 2 bases at J; junction bases unmatched: 2. Germline V gene lookup returns CDR1 SQVTM and CDR2 ANQGSEA. CDR3 size: 13 residues. CDR3 loop: CSVRLAGAYEQYF. As DNA, the CDR3 is TGCAGCGTACGACTAGCGGGAGCCTACGAGCAGTACTTC.

This chain joins TRBV20-1 and TRBJ2-7, with 12 bases fitting TRBD2. V lost 4 bases to trimming and J lost 2 bases; unmatched junction nucleotides: 9. The length of the CDR3 is 16 residues. Germline V CDR1 and CDR2: DFQATT, SNEGSKA (reference sequence). In DNA form, the CDR3 reads TGCAGTGCTATTTCAAGACTAGCGGGAGATCCCTACGAGCAGTACTTC. Translation: CSAISRLAGDPYEQYF.

The CDR3 DNA reads as TGTGCCAGCAGCTCCGCGCATCCGGAGCGGGGGCTTTACGAGCAGTACTTC. Translating gives CASSSAHPERGLYEQYF. This chain uses TRBV7-9 with TRBJ2-7; TRBD2 agrees at 8 bases. Germline CDR1 SEHNR, CDR2 FQNEAQ (reference sequence). The CDR3 spans 17 residues. V lost 4 bases and J lost 4; bases outside the gene matches: 15.

The chain combines TRBV11-2 with TRBJ2-1; TRBD2 aligns across 11 bases. The CDR3 contains 16 residues. The V gene's germline CDR1 is SGHAT and CDR2 FQNNGV. V was clipped by 1 base and J by 6 bases; unmatched bases: 5. The CDR3 DNA reads TGTGCCAGCAGCTTAGTTAGCGGGGGGGCGTTCAATGAGCAGTTCTTC. Translation: CASSLVSGGAFNEQFF. The full variable domain, with the rest looked up from reference TRBV11-2 and TRBJ2-1, is EAGVAQSPRYKIIEKRQSVAFWCNPISGHATLYWYQQILGQGPKLLIQFQNNGVVDDSQLPKDRFSAERLKGVDSTLKIQPAKLEDSAVYLCASSLVSGGAFNEQFFGPGTRLTVL.

The rearrangement uses TRBV20-1 and TRBJ2-3; the match to TRBD2 covers 9 bases. V was pared by 2 bases and J by 11 bases, with 20 bases of the junction left unmatched. CDR3 size: 17 residues. The germline V gene encodes CDR1 DFQATT and CDR2 SNEGSKA (reference sequence). The CDR3 region is CSARPRSGGRASGKQYF. CDR3 sequence (DNA): TGCAGTGCTAGACCCCGTTCTGGCGGGAGGGCCTCGGGGAAGCAGTATTTT.

The chain links TRBV10-3 to TRBJ1-1, with D maybe TRBD1 (6 bases). Germline V gene sequence: CDR1 ENHRY, CDR2 SYGVKD. The CDR3 covers 14 residues. V lost 2 bases, J lost 1 base, and 8 bases lay in between. The DNA of the CDR3 is TGTGCCATCAGTGAGCAGGGGCCGAACACTGAAGCTTTCTTT. It is translated as CAISEQGPNTEAFF.

This chain uses TRBV6-6 with TRBJ2-2, with D uncertain. Per the germline V gene, CDR1 is MNHNY and CDR2 is SVGAGI (reference sequence). Trimming shortened V by 0 bases and J by 6 bases, and 5 bases separated the two germline ends. The CDR3 sequence is 13 residues long. The CDR3: CASSYSKAGELFF. The CDR3 DNA reads TGTGCCAGCAGTTACTCGAAGGCCGGGGAGCTGTTTTTT.

This clonotype was seen only a few times. Because it lacks the conserved phenylalanine or tryptophan at the end, this CDR3 is likely a read error. The rearrangement uses TRBV12-3 or TRBV12-4 and TRBJ1-5; no reliable D call. CDR3 size: 13 residues. The V and J ends lost 6 bases and 6 bases respectively, with 12 bases between them. CDR3 DNA sequence: TGTGCCAGCAGACTCTCTAGGGTTCAGCCCCAGCATCTT. It translates to CASRLSRVQPQHL.

The CDR3 DNA is TGTGCCAGCAGCGAGGGTCTAGCAACTAATCAGCCCCAGCATTTT. As protein: CASSEGLATNQPQHF. This sequence joins TRBV7-9 and TRBJ1-5; no definite D call. Looked up from germline, CDR1 is SEHNR and CDR2 is FQNEAQ (reference sequence). Trimming shortened V by 5 bases and J by 4 bases, and 15 bases separated the two germline ends. CDR3 length: 15 residues.

The chain links TRBV29-1 to TRBJ1-2, with D uncertain. The V gene lost 3 bases and the J gene lost 4 bases, with 9 bases spanning the gap. The CDR3 is 12 residues long. CDR1 SQVTM and CDR2 ANQGSEA come from the germline V gene. The CDR3 spells CSVEAETYGYTF. The CDR3 nucleotides are TGCAGCGTTGAGGCAGAGACCTATGGCTACACCTTC. The variable domain in full, with the rest retrieved from reference TRBV29-1 and TRBJ1-2, is SAVISQKPSRDICQRGTSLTIQCQVDSQVTMMFWYRQQPGQSLTLIATANQGSEATYESGFVIDKFPISRPNLTFSTLTVSNMSPEDSSIYLCSVEAETYGYTFGSGTRLTVV.

This chain joins TRBV29-1 and TRBJ2-5; D is possibly TRBD2 (5 bases). The CDR3 contains 13 residues. Germline CDR1 is SQVTM and CDR2 is ANQGSEA. V lost 6 bases, J lost 1 base, and 12 bases lay in between. In DNA form, the CDR3 reads TGCAGCGTCAAACCGGGATCCCAAGAGACCCAGTACTTC. Protein: CSVKPGSQETQYF.

A few counts support this clonotype. This chain joins TRBV4-1 and TRBJ2-2; D remains unclear. V lost 0 bases, J lost 0 bases, and 8 bases lay in between. Per germline, CDR1 MGHRA and CDR2 YSYEKL. The CDR3 loop spans 16 amino acids. The CDR3 spells CASSQERTSNTGELFF. Written as DNA, the CDR3 is TGCGCCAGCAGCCAAGAAAGGACCTCGAACACCGGGGAGCTGTTTTTT.

The J gene is TRBJ2-7, the V gene TRBV29-1; tentative D call: TRBD1 (5 bases). The CDR3 contains 12 residues. The V gene's germline CDR1 is SQVTM and CDR2 ANQGSEA. The V end was cut by 3 bases, the J end by 7 bases, with 13 bases between. The CDR3 sequence is CSVEQGKGEQYF. DNA of the CDR3: TGCAGCGTTGAGCAGGGAAAGGGGGAGCAGTACTTC.

This chain connects TRBV5-1 to TRBJ1-4; 8 bases match TRBD1. Trimming cost V 0 bases and J 6 bases; bases outside gene matches: 7. The CDR3 spans 16 residues. Germline lookup yields CDR1 SGHRS and CDR2 YFSETQ. Here the CDR3 DNA reads TGCGCCAGCAGCTTGGGGTCGGGGACAGGATATGAAAAACTGTTTTTT. This translates into CASSLGSGTGYEKLFF.

V gene TRBV12-3 or TRBV12-4 combines with J gene TRBJ1-5; 9 nucleotides match TRBD1. V shed 5 bases and J 4 bases; nucleotides not matched to a gene: 6. The CDR3 is 15 amino acids. CDR3 loop: CASSRDREMNQPQHF. The CDR3 DNA is TGTGCCAGCAGTCGGGACAGGGAGATGAATCAGCCCCAGCATTTT.

The chain links TRBV11-2 to TRBJ2-4, with D possibly matching TRBD1 (8 bases). The V end lost 4 bases, the J end lost 9 bases, and 19 bases lay between the germline ends. The CDR3 extends over 15 amino acids. From germline, CDR1 is SGHAT and CDR2 FQNNGV. CDR3 nucleotide sequence: TGTGCCAGCAGCTACTCAACAGGGGGAGGGAGCATTCAGTACTTC. Its translation is CASSYSTGGGSIQYF.

This clonotype was recorded a few times. J is TRBJ2-1 and V is TRBV20-1; 7 positions match TRBD1. With V trimmed by 7 bases and J by 2 bases, 11 bases remained unmatched. The V gene's germline CDR1 is DFQATT and CDR2 SNEGSKA (reference sequence). The CDR3 is 15 amino acids. This CDR3 reads CSVPRGQGPYNEQFF. The DNA of the CDR3 is TGCAGTGTCCCGAGGGGGCAGGGGCCCTACAATGAGCAGTTCTTC.

This rearrangement joins TRBV12-3 or TRBV12-4 to TRBJ1-4; D is perhaps TRBD1 (5 bases). CDR3 length: 15 amino acids. The V end lost 6 bases, the J end lost 4 bases, and 15 bases lay between the germline ends. CDR3 residues: CASRLTGTGNEKLFF. Here the CDR3 DNA reads TGTGCCAGCAGACTTACCGGGACGGGTAATGAAAAACTGTTTTTT.

This clonotype was recorded a few times. This chain links TRBV5-6 with TRBJ1-2; 8 bases match TRBD1. The CDR3 has 16 residues. Trimming took 3 bases from V and 4 from J; bases not matched to a gene: 11. CDR1 is SGHDT and CDR2 is YYEEEE in the germline V gene. CDR3 coding DNA: TGTGCCAGCAGCTCGTTGACAGGGGCTTACATCTATGGCTACACCTTC. Its translation is CASSSLTGAYIYGYTF.

The chain combines TRBV6-5 with TRBJ1-5, with 7 nucleotides matching TRBD1. The CDR3 loop spans 17 amino acids. Germline CDR1 MNHEY, CDR2 SVGAGI. V shed 4 bases, J shed 1 base, and the junction held 10 bases outside the gene matches. The CDR3 protein is CASSSKNRGSSNQPQHF. CDR3 nucleotides: TGTGCCAGCAGTTCAAAAAACAGGGGATCGAGCAATCAGCCCCAGCATTTT.

A remark on this clonotype: A junction end diverges from the germline sequence, so it may reflect a read error. The chain uses TRBV7-8 and TRBJ2-1; 15 bases agree with TRBD2. From germline, CDR1 is SGHVS and CDR2 FQNEAQ. The CDR3 consists of 18 residues. CDR3 nucleotide sequence: TGTGCCAGCAGCCTCTGGACTAGCGGGGGGGCCGGGTCGGATGAGCAGTCCTTC. It encodes CASSLWTSGGAGSDEQSF. The variable domain in full, completed from reference TRBV7-8 and TRBJ2-1, reads GAGVSQSPRYKVAKRGQDVALRCDPISGHVSLFWYQQALGQGPEFLTYFQNEAQLDKSGLPSDRFFAERPEGSVSTLKIQRTQQEDSAVYLCASSLWTSGGAGSDEQSFGPGTRLTVL.

This clonotype has only a few counts. The genes are TRBV5-1 and TRBJ2-7, with 8 bases identical to TRBD2. The CDR3 has 15 residues. J lost 2 bases, V lost 0 bases, and 4 bases had no gene match. Germline CDR1 is SGHRS and CDR2 is YFSETQ. The CDR3 here is CASSLAAGGAYEQYF. Written as DNA, the CDR3 is TGCGCCAGCAGCTTGGCCGCGGGAGGCGCCTACGAGCAGTACTTC.

This chain connects TRBV29-1 to TRBJ2-2, with 9 bases lining up with TRBD1. Trimming took 6 bases from V and 2 from J; bases not matched to a gene: 4. Germline V lookup: CDR1 SQVTM, CDR2 ANQGSEA. The CDR3 loop spans 14 amino acids. The CDR3 coding sequence is TGCAGCGTGGCAACAGGGGGCAACACCGGGGAGCTGTTTTTT. The encoded protein is CSVATGGNTGELFF.

The chain's CDR3 is CASSPFGSNEKLFF. In DNA, the CDR3 is TGTGCCAGCAGCCCTTTTGGAAGTAACGAAAAACTGTTTTTT. This chain joins TRBV3-1 and TRBJ1-4, with D unclear. This CDR3 has 14 amino acids. Trimming removed 4 bases from V and 8 bases from J, with 14 bases in between. Germline CDR1 LGHDT, CDR2 YNNKEL (reference sequence). Variable domain in full (rest from reference TRBV3-1 and TRBJ1-4): DTAVSQTPKYLVTQMGNDKSIKCEQNLGHDTMYWYKQDSKKFLKIMFSYNNKELIINETVPNRFSPKSPDKAHLNLHINSLELGDSAVYFCASSPFGSNEKLFFGSGTQLSVL.

The chain carries TRBV11-2 and TRBJ2-5; 9 bases fit TRBD1. Looked up from germline, CDR1 is SGHAT and CDR2 is FQNNGV. The CDR3 length is 14 residues. Trimming at V came to 6 bases and at J to 13 bases, leaving 15 bases not matched to a gene. The CDR3 protein is CASSGTGPSYDRYF. The CDR3 coding sequence is TGTGCCAGCAGTGGGACAGGGCCTTCCTACGACCGGTACTTC. The variable domain in full, completed from reference TRBV11-2 and TRBJ2-5, reads EAGVAQSPRYKIIEKRQSVAFWCNPISGHATLYWYQQILGQGPKLLIQFQNNGVVDDSQLPKDRFSAERLKGVDSTLKIQPAKLEDSAVYLCASSGTGPSYDRYFGPGTRLLVL.

This clonotype came up a few times. The rearrangement uses TRBV12-3 or TRBV12-4 and TRBJ1-2, with 8 bases lining up with TRBD1. The CDR3 length is 15 residues. V lost 6 bases to trimming and J lost 5 bases; unmatched junction nucleotides: 11. The CDR3 DNA sequence: TGTGCCAGCAGCCAACAGGGGGTAGGAGTGTATGGCTACACCTTC. It translates to CASSQQGVGVYGYTF.

This rearrangement joins TRBV20-1 to TRBJ2-2, with unresolved D. Trimming removed 6 bases from V and 6 bases from J, with 11 bases in between. CDR3 length: 12 amino acids. Germline CDR1 and CDR2: DFQATT and SNEGSKA (reference sequence). The CDR3 protein is CSAPRGSGELFF. In DNA form, the CDR3 reads TGCAGTGCCCCCAGAGGTTCCGGGGAGCTGTTTTTT.